Shown below are 31 T cell receptor beta chains from a single sample sequenced in a study of blood T cells in healthy people across ages. Primed by a sample-barcoded 5' primer and a J-beta primer mix, a second PCR proceeded for 7 to 11 cycles. From the 5' RACE reads, TCRdb called clonotypes with MiXCR, one entry per CDR3 protein. Of some 850,000 distinct CDR3 sequences listed, around 25% are singletons. These same records also appear under a second study, on T cells of mothers and their children.

Sequencing was done on a sample of blood. These receptors all come from a boy younger than 18 in good health.

In its sample, this clonotype was seen a few times. The rearrangement joins TRBV4-1 to TRBJ1-4; no clear D gene. The CDR3 spans 14 residues. The germline CDR1 and CDR2 sequences are MGHRA and YSYEKL. The V gene lost 0 bases and the J gene lost 4 bases, with 6 bases spanning the gap. In nucleotides, the CDR3 is TGCGCCAGCAGCCAAGAAGGGTTTAATGAAAAACTGTTTTTT. Protein: CASSQEGFNEKLFF.

This clonotype occurred a few times. V gene TRBV28 combines with J gene TRBJ1-4, with 8 bases matching TRBD1. J lost 7 bases, V lost 5 bases, and 9 bases had no gene match. Germline V gene data show CDR1 as MDHEN and CDR2 as SYDVKM. The CDR3 extends over 15 amino acids. CDR3 bases: TGTGCCAGCAGTACCTCAGGGGGCATGAGTGAAAAACTGTTTTTT. This gives the protein CASSTSGGMSEKLFF.

The rearrangement links TRBV12-3 or TRBV12-4 to TRBJ2-7; D is unresolved. The J call may be wrong; the DNA end is better matched by TRBJ2-1. CDR3 length: 11 amino acids. The DNA for the CDR3 is TGTGCCAGCAATAGGAACAATGAGCAGTTCTTC. It yields the protein CASNRNNEQFF.

V and J are TRBV5-5 and TRBJ2-1; D is uncertain. Trimming shortened V by 4 bases and J by 10 bases, and 15 bases separated the two germline ends. This CDR3 region has 13 residues. Germline CDR1 and CDR2: SGHKS and YYEKEE (reference sequence). CDR3 amino acids: CASSLDVRPEQFF. The CDR3 DNA is TGTGCCAGCAGCCTTGATGTTCGGCCAGAGCAGTTCTTC.

This clonotype came up a few times. The chain links TRBV29-1 to TRBJ2-1, with 7 bases that match TRBD2. Trimming cost V 7 bases and J 0 bases; bases outside gene matches: 9. The CDR3 consists of 15 residues. CDR1 and CDR2 (germline): SQVTM, ANQGSEA. CDR3 DNA sequence: TGCAGCGACTTAAGCGGGGAGCCCTCCTACAATGAGCAGTTCTTC. This codes for CSDLSGEPSYNEQFF.

This clonotype was observed a handful of times. The chain joins TRBV12-3 or TRBV12-4 to TRBJ2-1, with D maybe TRBD2 (5 bases). This CDR3 is 16 amino acids long. The V end lost 4 bases, the J end lost 3 bases, and 16 bases lay between the germline ends. CDR3 coding DNA: TGTGCCAGCAGTTCATTACTAGTTCTGAGCTACAATGAGCAGTTCTTC. Translating it yields CASSSLLVLSYNEQFF.

A few counts support this clonotype. The chain uses TRBV7-6 and TRBJ1-2; D gene ambiguous. Trimming took 3 bases from V and 6 from J, leaving 17 bases between them. The V gene's germline CDR1 is SGHVS and CDR2 FNYEAQ. This CDR3 region has 15 residues. CDR3 residues: CASSLSSILRHGYTF. DNA for the CDR3: TGTGCCAGCAGCTTGAGCAGTATTCTGCGCCATGGCTACACCTTC.

In this sample, this clonotype turned up a few times. CDR3 coding DNA: TGTGCCAGCAGTTTGGCGGGGGAGTACGAGCAGTACTTC. Amino acids: CASSLAGEYEQYF. This chain links TRBV12-3 or TRBV12-4 with TRBJ2-5; 7 nucleotides align to TRBD2. Matching the DNA end better, TRBJ2-7 makes the J call doubtful. The CDR3 sequence is 13 residues long.

V and J are TRBV27 and TRBJ1-2, with 10 nucleotides matching TRBD1. CDR1 is MNHEY and CDR2 is SMNVEV in the germline V gene (reference sequence). The V segment lost 7 bases and the J segment 7 bases; nucleotides outside the gene matches: 6. The CDR3 covers 13 residues. In DNA, the CDR3 is TGTGCCAGCACCACGACAGGGGGCCTTGGCTACACCTTC. It yields the protein CASTTTGGLGYTF.

This clonotype turned up a few times. V usage is TRBV24-1 and J usage is TRBJ2-5, with D perhaps TRBD1 or TRBD2 (5 bases each). Gene TRBJ2-7 matches the end of the DNA better, so the J call may be wrong. Germline V lookup: CDR1 KGHDR, CDR2 SFDVKD. The CDR3 has 13 residues. CDR3 residues: CATEEGLHYEQYF. CDR3 sequence (DNA): TGTGCCACGGAAGAGGGGCTGCACTACGAGCAGTACTTC.

This clonotype was counted a few times. Written as DNA, the CDR3 is TGTGCCAGCAGCGTCACAGGTTCCGCCTCAAATGAGCAGTTCTTC. As protein: CASSVTGSASNEQFF. V is TRBV9 and J is TRBJ2-1; a possible D gene is TRBD1 (5 bases). Per the germline V gene, CDR1 is SGDLS and CDR2 is YYNGEE. This CDR3 is 15 amino acids long. V was trimmed by 2 bases and J by 7 bases, leaving 16 bases between them.

The table lists this clonotype with a few counts. The J gene is TRBJ2-7, the V gene TRBV20-1; tentatively, D is TRBD2 (6 bases). Trimming took off 5 bases at V and 0 bases at J, with 11 bases between the two ends. CDR3 length: 13 amino acids. Germline V gene data show CDR1 as DFQATT and CDR2 as SNEGSKA (reference sequence). CDR3 sequence: CSAPDGSSYEQYF. The CDR3 DNA follows: TGCAGTGCTCCGGACGGGAGCTCCTACGAGCAGTACTTC.

This clonotype was seen a few times. J is TRBJ2-5 and V is TRBV27; 9 nucleotides agree with TRBD1. The J call is in doubt because the DNA end fits TRBJ2-1 better. The germline gives CDR1 MNHEY, CDR2 SMNVEV (reference sequence). The CDR3 covers 15 residues. The CDR3, as DNA: TGTGCCAGCAGTATCGGGACAGGGTTAGGTGATGAGCAGTTCTTC. This sequence encodes CASSIGTGLGDEQFF.

This clonotype was found a few times. A much bigger clone sits one base away, suggesting this may be a read error. The V and J genes are TRBV9 and TRBJ2-5; D unresolved. The J call is doubtful: the DNA matches TRBJ2-1 better. CDR3 length: 11 residues. Germline values: CDR1 SGDLS, CDR2 YYNGEE. CDR3 DNA sequence: TGTGCCAGCAGCGTAGAGGATGAGCAGTTCTTC. Translation gives CASSVEDEQFF.

The chain uses TRBV10-2 and TRBJ1-2; no reliable D call. CDR3 length: 13 residues. The V gene lost 2 bases and the J gene lost 4 bases, with 8 bases spanning the gap. Germline values: CDR1 WSHSY, CDR2 SAAADI. This chain's CDR3 is CASSEGMGYGYTF. In DNA form, the CDR3 reads TGCGCCAGCAGTGAGGGCATGGGCTATGGCTACACCTTC.

This clonotype was seen only a few times. The chain links TRBV20-1 to TRBJ1-3; D ambiguous. This CDR3 has 15 residues. The germline V gene has CDR1 DFQATT and CDR2 SNEGSKA (reference sequence). Trimming stripped 6 bases from V and 0 bases from J, with 15 bases between. The CDR3 spells CSAQREGNSGNTIYF. In DNA form, the CDR3 reads TGCAGTGCCCAAAGGGAGGGAAACTCTGGAAACACCATATATTTT.

This clonotype was picked up a small number of times. The chain has TRBV4-1 and TRBJ1-2; possibly TRBD1 for D (5 bases). This CDR3 has 15 amino acids. V gave up 0 bases and J gave up 0 bases, with 8 bases separating them. Looked up from germline, CDR1 is MGHRA and CDR2 is YSYEKL. The CDR3 loop is CASSQDRGSNYGYTF. CDR3 coding DNA: TGCGCCAGCAGCCAAGATCGGGGGTCTAACTATGGCTACACCTTC.

This clonotype was seen only a few times. The chain has TRBV28 and TRBJ2-3; D perhaps matches TRBD2 (5 bases). The CDR3 spans 13 residues. Per the germline V gene, CDR1 is MDHEN and CDR2 is SYDVKM. The V and J ends lost 5 bases and 4 bases respectively, with 10 bases between them. CDR3 sequence (DNA): TGTGCCAGCAGTCGTTGGAGGTCAGATACGCAGTATTTT. Protein: CASSRWRSDTQYF.

This chain joins TRBV3-1 and TRBJ1-6; the match to TRBD1 covers 7 bases. Germline V lookup: CDR1 LGHDT, CDR2 YNNKEL (reference sequence). The V and J ends lost 4 bases and 4 bases, in that order; junction bases with no gene match: 1. The CDR3 length is 14 residues. This CDR3 is CASSPGQYNSPLHF. Written as DNA, the CDR3 is TGTGCCAGCAGCCCGGGACAGTATAATTCACCCCTCCACTTT.

This clonotype was observed a handful of times. V gene TRBV13 combines with J gene TRBJ2-7; either TRBD1 or TRBD2 may fit D (6 bases each). V lost 1 base and J lost 0, with 10 bases in between. CDR3 length: 15 residues. Germline V gene data show CDR1 as PRHDT and CDR2 as FYEKMQ (reference sequence). CDR3: CASSLEGGPSYEQYF. CDR3 DNA: TGTGCCAGCAGCTTAGAGGGGGGACCCTCCTACGAGCAGTACTTC.

CDR3 DNA sequence: TGTGCCAGCAGTAAAATAGGGAGAGGGGAGACCCAGTACTTC. Its protein product is CASSKIGRGETQYF. V is TRBV28 and J is TRBJ2-5; TRBD2 might be the D (5 bases). The CDR3 loop spans 14 amino acids. V was pared by 5 bases and J by 5 bases, with 15 bases between. Germline lookup yields CDR1 MDHEN and CDR2 SYDVKM.

This clonotype was observed once. The V gene is TRBV7-3, the J gene TRBJ2-1; 13 bases map to TRBD2. CDR1 is SGHTA and CDR2 is FQGTGA in the germline V gene. CDR3 length: 16 amino acids. With V trimmed by 8 bases and J by 4 bases, 8 bases remained unmatched. The CDR3 DNA reads TGTGCCAGCGGGTCTGCGGGACTAGCGGGGTACAATGAGCAGTTCTTC. Its translation is CASGSAGLAGYNEQFF. The full variable domain, with the rest looked up from reference TRBV7-3 and TRBJ2-1, is GAGVSQTPSNKVTEKGKYVELRCDPISGHTALYWYRQSLGQGPEFLIYFQGTGAADDSGLPNDRFFAVRPEGSVSTLKIQRTERGDSAVYLCASGSAGLAGYNEQFFGPGTRLTVL.

This CDR3 reads CATEVGTEAFF. The CDR3, as DNA: TGTGCCACCGAGGTGGGCACTGAAGCTTTCTTT. The chain carries TRBV27 and TRBJ1-1; unclear D gene. V was shortened by 10 bases and J by 4 bases, with 10 bases between the two germline ends. Germline CDR1 MNHEY, CDR2 SMNVEV (reference sequence). There are 11 residues in the CDR3.

This chain uses TRBV20-1 with TRBJ2-7; 7 bases are a match to TRBD1. The length of the CDR3 is 13 residues. Trimming removed 5 bases from V and 3 bases from J; junction bases left unmatched: 7. Germline V gives CDR1 DFQATT, CDR2 SNEGSKA (reference sequence). The CDR3 DNA follows: TGCAGTGCTTCCTCCGGGACAGACTACGAGCAGTACTTC. This gives the protein CSASSGTDYEQYF.

The chain links TRBV6-4 to TRBJ2-2; D might be TRBD1 (5 bases). Germline V lookup: CDR1 MRHNA, CDR2 SNTAGT. The CDR3 runs 16 residues. The germline V and J ends were trimmed by 1 base and 2 bases, with 11 bases remaining between them. The CDR3 is CASSDYLQENTGELFF. CDR3 nucleotide sequence: TGTGCCAGCAGTGACTATTTACAGGAAAACACCGGGGAGCTGTTTTTT.

The chain uses TRBV21-1 and TRBJ1-3. TRBV21-1 constitutes a pseudogene. The CDR3 runs 15 residues. In nucleotides, the CDR3 is TGTGCCCAACCGAGGCAGTCATGCACTGGAAACACCATATATTTT. Residues: CAQPRQSCTGNTIYF.

This clonotype was seen a few times. V is TRBV2 and J is TRBJ2-1; D may match TRBD1 or TRBD2 (6 bases each). The length of the CDR3 is 14 residues. Germline loops: CDR1 SNHLY, CDR2 FYNNEI. The V and J ends lost 8 bases and 6 bases respectively, with 17 bases between them. The CDR3 loop is CASGVTGRRNEQFF. The CDR3 DNA is TGTGCCAGCGGCGTCACAGGGAGGCGCAATGAGCAGTTCTTC. Based on the CDR3 plus reference TRBV2 and TRBJ2-1, the full variable domain is EPEVTQTPSHQVTQMGQEVILRCVPISNHLYFYWYRQILGQKVEFLVSFYNNEISEKSEIFDDQFSVERPDGSNFTLKIRSTKLEDSAMYFCASGVTGRRNEQFFGPGTRLTVL.

This clonotype was recorded a few times. The rearrangement links TRBV25-1 to TRBJ2-7; TRBD1 agrees at 11 bases. The germline CDR1 and CDR2 sequences are MGHDK and SYGVNS. The CDR3 has 15 residues. The trim removed 1 base at V and 3 bases at J, leaving 2 bases unmatched. The CDR3 DNA is TGTGCCAGCAGTGAATCGGGGACAGGGGGCTACGAGCAGTACTTC. Translated, it gives CASSESGTGGYEQYF.

The J gene is TRBJ2-3, the V gene TRBV6-6, with unresolved D. Trimming left V 2 bases short and J 0 bases short, with 12 bases between. CDR1 and CDR2 from the germline V gene are MNHNY and SVGAGI (reference sequence). The CDR3 runs 16 residues. CDR3 sequence: CASSYRVTTSTDTQYF. DNA of the CDR3: TGTGCCAGCAGTTACAGGGTGACCACTAGCACAGATACGCAGTATTTT.

V and J are TRBV28 and TRBJ1-6, with unresolved D. The CDR3 runs 15 residues. Trimming took 2 bases from V and 11 from J, leaving 16 bases between them. Germline CDR1 reads MDHEN; CDR2 reads SYDVKM. This CDR3 is CASSLTGNGRTPLHF. The CDR3 DNA reads TGTGCCAGCAGTTTAACGGGAAACGGACGAACACCCCTCCACTTT.

This sequence joins TRBV20-1 and TRBJ1-3; D is unresolved. The CDR3 totals 15 residues. Germline V CDR1 and CDR2: DFQATT, SNEGSKA (reference sequence). The V and J ends lost 0 bases and 6 bases respectively, with 15 bases between them. The CDR3 reads CSARDPRVLKNTIYF. DNA for the CDR3: TGCAGTGCTAGAGACCCTCGGGTGCTGAAAAACACCATATATTTT.